This record concerns one T cell receptor (beta chain) sequence. The data were obtained in a study of technical replicates of blood from a handful of donors. Data came from immunoSEQ multiplex PCR; TCRdb stores just in-frame clones and leaves some out. The repertoire holds about 99,000 clones, with 95% as singletons. CDR3 length: 16 residues. Germline CDR1 and CDR2: MNHNS and SASEGT. The V segment lost 3 bases and the J segment 2 bases; nucleotides outside the gene matches: 4. The rearrangement uses TRBV6-1 and TRBJ2-2; TRBD2 agrees at 9 bases. The source of this sequence is a human donor in good health. Input material: T cells isolated from PBMCs. CDR3 protein: CASSERLAANTGELFF. For the CDR3, the DNA is TGTGCCAGCAGTGAGAGACTAGCGGCAAACACCGGGGAGCTGTTTTTT.